One T cell receptor beta chain is described in this entry. Its antigen is unidentified. CDR1 is MDHEN, CDR2 SYDVKM, per germline. V trimming: 4 bases; J trimming: 4 bases; junction bases outside the gene matches: 8. This CDR3 has 15 amino acids. The protocol was immunoSEQ multiplex PCR, while the TCRdb copy is restricted to in-frame clones and leaves out a portion. The sample has almost 25,000 clones, 82% seen once. The sample is drawn from a study of lymphopenia after photon versus proton radiotherapy. Notes on the study in general: Oligoclonal CD8+ Temra expansion after nadir drove photon patients' diversity drop.

This sequence joins TRBV28 and TRBJ1-2; TRBD1 agrees at 8 bases. The material was peripheral blood, obtained from a patient treated with proton-based radiotherapy. This clonotype originated in a woman in her 70s with pancreatic cancer. The CDR3 DNA reads TGTGCCAGCAGTTCTCCCGTAACAGGGGGCTATGGCTACACCTTC. It codes for CASSSPVTGGYGYTF.